The present TCR beta chain was sequenced within a study of radiation and T cells in renal cell carcinoma. Whole-study context: Nephrectomy followed 15 Gy stereotactic body radiation by 4 weeks.

Only in-frame clones appear in the TCRdb table, and some are missing; sequencing was by immunoSEQ multiplex PCR. This repertoire shows 120,000 to 150,000 clones, about 85% found once; its top ten account for 4.1%. Time point in this sample: baseline pretreatment blood. Treatment indicated: 15 Gy SBRT to primary tumor, nephrectomy 4 weeks later. Radiation-treated patients gave blood at baseline, week 2 and week 4. V lost 3 bases, J lost 7 bases, and 9 bases lay in between. The CDR3 has 12 amino acids. Germline CDR1 reads KGHSH; CDR2 reads LQKENI. The specimen comprised blood, sampled from a patient whose treatment included radiotherapy and nephrectomy. This TCR was sampled from a woman in her 70s with renal cell carcinoma. The V call is TRBV18, the J call TRBJ1-2, with D perhaps TRBD1 (5 bases). CDR3 sequence reads: CASSPWQGGYTF. The CDR3 bases are TGTGCCAGCTCACCCTGGCAGGGTGGCTACACCTTC.